A selection of T cell receptor beta chains follows, all from one sample in a study of T cells in Graves' hyperthyroidism and ophthalmopathy. TCRdb fed the multiplex PCR reads into MiXCR, producing one record per CDR3 protein. The sample yields hundreds of thousands of distinct CDR3 sequences, 38% seen once. Sequenced input: blood. Every receptor here comes from a man between 18 and 29 years old with Graves' hyperthyroidism. Each CDR3 is given with its conserved first and last residue. The D gene is left open where the match is weak. Not every row has a clone size; where given, it reads once, few, many or a size class.

D	V	size	J	DNA	CDR3
.	TRBV4-1	many	TRBJ2-2	TGCGCCAGCAGCCACGAGAAGGGGATCCCGTTTTTT	CASSHEKGIPFF
.	TRBV20-1	many	TRBJ1-1	TGCAGTGTGGACCGGGGGACGGCAGAACAAGCTTTCTTT	CSVDRGTAEQAFF
TRBD2	TRBV5-6	once	TRBJ2-2	TGTGCCAGCAGACATAGCGGGGGGGACCTAACCGGGGAGCTGTTTTTT	CASRHSGGDLTGELFF
.	TRBV7-6	.	TRBJ1-1	TGTGCCAGCAGCTTAGCACCCTTGGAGTGGAGAATGAACACTGAAGCTTTCTTT	CASSLAPLEWRMNTEAFF
TRBD2	TRBV2	few	TRBJ2-2	TGTGCCAGCAGTGAAGCGAGCGGGAGTAACACCGGGGAGCTGTTTTTT	CASSEASGSNTGELFF
TRBD2	TRBV19	few	TRBJ2-7	TGTGCCAGCAGGGTAGCGGGAGGGCCCCACGAGCAGTACTTC	CASRVAGGPHEQYF
.	TRBV4-1	few	TRBJ1-5	TGCGCCAGCAGCCCGATAGGGGAAAGTCAGCCCCAGCATTTT	CASSPIGESQPQHF
TRBD1	TRBV19	.	TRBJ1-5	TGTGCCAGTAGGACAGGGAGGGGAAGCAATCAGCCCCAGCATTTT	CASRTGRGSNQPQHF
TRBD1	TRBV9	.	TRBJ1-4	TGTGCCAGCAGCGTAGCCCCGGGACAGAAAAATGAAAAACTGTTTTTT	CASSVAPGQKNEKLFF
.	TRBV7-3	few	TRBJ2-5	TGTGCCAGCAGTCTCATGGGGGCGAAGGAGACCCAGTACTTC	CASSLMGAKETQYF
TRBD1	TRBV6-5	.	TRBJ1-6	TGTGCCAGCAGTTACGTACAGGGGTCTGATTCACCCCTCCACTTT	CASSYVQGSDSPLHF